Listed here is a single T cell receptor (beta chain). The germline V gene encodes CDR1 SGHRS and CDR2 YFSETQ. This CDR3 comprises 18 residues. The ends were cut back, 2 bases at V and 4 bases at J, with 25 bases in the middle. This record belongs to a study of blood T cell repertoires in COVID-19. The wider study: T cells, B-cell-depleted T cells, or PBMCs supplied cDNA or gDNA.

This table comes from immunoSEQ multiplex PCR, and its TCRdb copy is limited to in-frame clones, with some not included. The sample carries just over 300,000 clones, over 75% recorded once. Participant ages covered roughly 18 to 89 years across 25 or so US areas. Participants' reported clinical history set cohort assignment. The sequence derives from a man aged 30-40 years who had recovered from COVID-19. The sequencing sample was made of PBMCs or T cells enriched from blood (not recorded which). The rearrangement links TRBV5-1 to TRBJ2-7, with D possibly matching TRBD2 (7 bases). CDR3 amino acids: CASSFIFQGGGPLYEQYF. CDR3 DNA: TGCGCCAGCAGCTTCATTTTCCAAGGGGGAGGGCCTCTATACGAGCAGTACTTC.